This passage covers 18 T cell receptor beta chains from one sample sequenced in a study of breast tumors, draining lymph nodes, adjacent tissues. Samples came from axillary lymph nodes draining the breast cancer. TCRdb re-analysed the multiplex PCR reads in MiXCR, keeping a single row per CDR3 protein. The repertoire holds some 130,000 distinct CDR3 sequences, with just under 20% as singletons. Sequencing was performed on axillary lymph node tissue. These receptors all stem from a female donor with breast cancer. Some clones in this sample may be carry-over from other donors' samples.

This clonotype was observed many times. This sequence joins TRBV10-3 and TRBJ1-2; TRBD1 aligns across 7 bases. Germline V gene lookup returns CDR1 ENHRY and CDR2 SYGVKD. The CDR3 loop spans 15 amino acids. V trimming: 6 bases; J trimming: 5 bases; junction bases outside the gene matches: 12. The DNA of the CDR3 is TGTGCCATCAGGGGTGTCCTGACAGGGAGGTATGGCTACACCTTC. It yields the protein CAIRGVLTGRYGYTF.

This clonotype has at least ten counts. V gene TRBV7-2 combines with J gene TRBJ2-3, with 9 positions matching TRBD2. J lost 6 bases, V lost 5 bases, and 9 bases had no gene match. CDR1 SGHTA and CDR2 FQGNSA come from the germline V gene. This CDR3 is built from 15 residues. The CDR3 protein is CASSPTSGVRDTQYF. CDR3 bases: TGTGCCAGCAGCCCGACTAGCGGCGTGAGGGATACGCAGTATTTT.

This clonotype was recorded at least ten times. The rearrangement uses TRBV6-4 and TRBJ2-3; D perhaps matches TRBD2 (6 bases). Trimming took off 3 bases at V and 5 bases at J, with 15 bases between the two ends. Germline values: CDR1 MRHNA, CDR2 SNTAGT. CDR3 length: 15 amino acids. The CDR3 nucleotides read TGTGCCAGCAGTGAGTTCGTAGCGGCGTTAGATACGCAGTATTTT. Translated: CASSEFVAALDTQYF.

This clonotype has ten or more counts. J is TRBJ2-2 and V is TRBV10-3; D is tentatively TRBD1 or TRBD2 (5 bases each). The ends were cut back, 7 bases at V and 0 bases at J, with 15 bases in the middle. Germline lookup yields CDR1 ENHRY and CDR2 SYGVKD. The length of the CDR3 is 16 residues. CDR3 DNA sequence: TGTGCCATCAAGGGACGGGCCGGCACGAACACCGGGGAGCTGTTTTTT. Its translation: CAIKGRAGTNTGELFF.

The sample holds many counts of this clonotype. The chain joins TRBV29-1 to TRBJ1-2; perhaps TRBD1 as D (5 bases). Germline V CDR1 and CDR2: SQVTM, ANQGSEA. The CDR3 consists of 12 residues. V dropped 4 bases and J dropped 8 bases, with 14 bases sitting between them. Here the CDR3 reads CSVGDSGRGYTF. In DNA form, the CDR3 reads TGCAGCGTTGGGGACTCAGGCAGGGGCTACACCTTC.

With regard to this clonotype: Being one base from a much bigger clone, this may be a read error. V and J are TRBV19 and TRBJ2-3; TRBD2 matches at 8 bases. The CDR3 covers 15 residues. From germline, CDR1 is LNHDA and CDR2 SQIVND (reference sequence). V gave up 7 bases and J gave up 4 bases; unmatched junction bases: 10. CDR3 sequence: CASTSERGIADTQYF. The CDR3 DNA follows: TGTGCCAGTACCAGTGAGCGGGGGATAGCAGATACGCAGTATTTT.

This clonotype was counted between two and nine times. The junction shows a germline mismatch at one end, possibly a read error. The CDR3 bases are TGCAGTGCTAGAGATCTTCTGAGACTAGCGGGAGGGGGTAGCACAGATGCGCAGTATTTT. It encodes CSARDLLRLAGGGSTDAQYF. The chain links TRBV20-1 to TRBJ2-3; 14 bases are shared with TRBD2. CDR1 is DFQATT and CDR2 is SNEGSKA in the germline V gene (reference sequence). The CDR3 runs to 20 residues.

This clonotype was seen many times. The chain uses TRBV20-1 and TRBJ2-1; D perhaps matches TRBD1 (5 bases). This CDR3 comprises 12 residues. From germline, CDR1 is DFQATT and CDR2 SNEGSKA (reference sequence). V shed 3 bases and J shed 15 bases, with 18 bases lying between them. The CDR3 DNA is TGCAGTGCTAGGGGGCTTCCAGGGCGACCGTTCTTC. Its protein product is CSARGLPGRPFF.

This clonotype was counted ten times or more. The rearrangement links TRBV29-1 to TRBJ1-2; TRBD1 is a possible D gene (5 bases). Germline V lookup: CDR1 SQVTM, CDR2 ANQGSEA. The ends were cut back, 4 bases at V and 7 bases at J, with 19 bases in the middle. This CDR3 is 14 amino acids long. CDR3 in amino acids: CSVVGLGGEVGYTF. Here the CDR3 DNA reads TGCAGCGTTGTAGGCTTGGGGGGGGAGGTTGGCTACACCTTC.

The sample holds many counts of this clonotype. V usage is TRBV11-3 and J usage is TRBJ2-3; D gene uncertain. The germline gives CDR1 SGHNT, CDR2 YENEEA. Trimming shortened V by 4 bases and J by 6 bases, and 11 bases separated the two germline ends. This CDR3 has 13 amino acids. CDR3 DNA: TGTGCCAGCAGCTCGACCCGGCGCGATACGCAGTATTTT. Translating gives CASSSTRRDTQYF. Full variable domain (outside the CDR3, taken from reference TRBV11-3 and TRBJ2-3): EAGVVQSPRYKIIEKKQPVAFWCNPISGHNTLYWYLQNLGQGPELLIRYENEEAVDDSQLPKDRFSAERLKGVDSTLKIQPAELGDSAVYLCASSSTRRDTQYFGPGTRLTVL.

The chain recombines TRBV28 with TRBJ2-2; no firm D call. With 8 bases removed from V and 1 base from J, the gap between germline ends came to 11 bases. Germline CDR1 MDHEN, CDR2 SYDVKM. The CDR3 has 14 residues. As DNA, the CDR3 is TGTGCCAGCCTGAGGAGCGAGAACACCGGGGAGCTGTTTTTT. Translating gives CASLRSENTGELFF.

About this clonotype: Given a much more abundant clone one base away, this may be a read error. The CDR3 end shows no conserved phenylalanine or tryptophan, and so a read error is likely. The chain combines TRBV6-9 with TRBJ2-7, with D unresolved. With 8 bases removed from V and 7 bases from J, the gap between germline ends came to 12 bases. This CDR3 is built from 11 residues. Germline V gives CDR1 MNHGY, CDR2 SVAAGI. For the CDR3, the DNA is TGTGCCAGCCTAGGATCTAGGGAGCAGTACTAC. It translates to CASLGSREQYY.

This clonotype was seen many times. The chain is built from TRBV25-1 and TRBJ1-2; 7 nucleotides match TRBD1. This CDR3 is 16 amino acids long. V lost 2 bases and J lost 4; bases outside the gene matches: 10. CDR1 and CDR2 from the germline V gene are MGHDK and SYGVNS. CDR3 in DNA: TGTGCCAGCAGTGAAACTGGGACAGCCCTTTTCTATGGCTACACCTTC. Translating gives CASSETGTALFYGYTF.

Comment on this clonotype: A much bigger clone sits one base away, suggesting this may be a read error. In DNA form, the CDR3 reads TGTGCCAGCAGCTCCATGACTCGACAAGAGACCCAGTACTTC. It yields the protein CASSSMTRQETQYF. This chain uses TRBV5-1 with TRBJ2-5; D gene ambiguous. CDR3 length: 14 amino acids. CDR1 is SGHRS, CDR2 YFSETQ, per germline.

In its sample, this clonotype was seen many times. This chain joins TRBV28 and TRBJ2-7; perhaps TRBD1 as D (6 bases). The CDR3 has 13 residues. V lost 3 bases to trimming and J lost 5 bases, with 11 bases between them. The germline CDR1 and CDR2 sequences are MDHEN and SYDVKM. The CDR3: CASSFYTGHEQYF. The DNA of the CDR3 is TGTGCCAGCAGTTTCTATACAGGGCACGAGCAGTACTTC.

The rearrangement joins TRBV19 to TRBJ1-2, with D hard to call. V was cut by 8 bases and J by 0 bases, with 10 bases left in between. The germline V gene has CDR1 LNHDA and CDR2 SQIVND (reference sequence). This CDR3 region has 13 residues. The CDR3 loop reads CASQKVANYGYTF. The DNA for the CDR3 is TGTGCCAGTCAGAAAGTAGCTAACTATGGCTACACCTTC.

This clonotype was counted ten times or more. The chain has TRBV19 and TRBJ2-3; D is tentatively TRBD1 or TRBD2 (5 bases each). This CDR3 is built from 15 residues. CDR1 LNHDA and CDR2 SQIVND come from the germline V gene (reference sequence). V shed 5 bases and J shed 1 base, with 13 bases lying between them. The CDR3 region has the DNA TGTGCCAGTAGTCCCCGGGACGGACGCACAGATACGCAGTATTTT. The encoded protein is CASSPRDGRTDTQYF.

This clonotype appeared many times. CDR3 amino acids: CASSLGPGQGDEQYF. CDR3 sequence (DNA): TGCGCCAGCAGCCTGGGGCCGGGACAGGGCGACGAGCAGTACTTC. V usage is TRBV4-1 and J usage is TRBJ2-7, with TRBD1 matching over 9 bases. Germline loops: CDR1 MGHRA, CDR2 YSYEKL. After removal of 4 bases from V and 5 bases from J, the junction contained 9 bases not matched to a gene. CDR3 size: 15 residues.